This is a list of T cell receptor beta chains from one sample in a study of OX40 agonist ivuxolimab in advanced cancers. Clones were read by immunoSEQ multiplex PCR, and TCRdb kept only the in-frame ones, dropping some. The table includes roughly 61,000 clones, 80% to 95% detected once. Sequenced material: CD4+ or CD8+ T cells sorted from blood, taken in a trial of the OX40 agonist ivuxolimab. The receptors shown here come from an adult with an advanced solid tumor such as melanoma, head and neck, liver or kidney cancer. Both conserved end residues are part of each CDR3. Each record gives: V gene, CDR3 length, D gene, clone size, J gene, CDR3 protein, CDR3 DNA. A D gene is named only where the DNA matches it firmly. The listing skips clone size in some rows; elsewhere it reads once, few, many or a size class.

TRBV27	14	NA	NA	TRBJ2-7	CASSLSARTYEQYF	TGTGCCAGCAGTTTATCTGCGAGAACCTACGAGCAGTACTTC
TRBV4-1	12	NA	NA	TRBJ1-1	CASSRTASEAFF	TGCGCCAGCAGCCGGACAGCCTCTGAAGCTTTCTTT
TRBV28	15	NA	NA	TRBJ1-5	CASSATGFSNQPQHF	TGTGCCAGCAGTGCGACGGGTTTTAGCAATCAGCCCCAGCATTTT
TRBV25-1	13	NA	NA	TRBJ1-2	CATSGTRSYGYTF	TGTGCCACCTCCGGAACTCGCTCCTATGGCTACACCTTC
TRBV7-8	14	NA	NA	TRBJ1-1	CASSLAETAIEAFF	TGTGCCAGCAGCTTAGCGGAGACAGCGATTGAAGCTTTCTTT
TRBV19	16	NA	NA	TRBJ1-3	CASVTTRAFSGNTIYF	TGTGCCAGCGTAACTACAAGGGCTTTCAGTGGAAACACCATATATTTT
TRBV28	13	NA	NA	TRBJ1-1	CASRPRQVAESFF	TGTGCCAGCAGACCACGACAGGTAGCAGAGTCCTTCTTT
TRBV7-8	15	NA	NA	TRBJ1-4	CASSTLLAANEKLFF	TGTGCCAGCAGCACGCTCCTGGCGGCTAATGAAAAACTGTTTTTT
TRBV13	15	NA	NA	TRBJ1-5	CASSLGSRGDQPQHF	TGTGCCAGCAGCTTAGGAAGTAGGGGGGATCAGCCCCAGCATTTT
TRBV21-1	17	NA	few	TRBJ2-1	CASSKWGPGFSYNEQFF	TGTGCCAGCAGCAAATGGGGCCCGGGGTTCTCCTACAATGAGCAGTTCTTC
TRBV27	14	NA	many	TRBJ2-7	CASSSPQGPYEQYF	TGTGCCAGCAGTTCCCCTCAGGGACCCTACGAGCAGTACTTC
TRBV7-2	14	TRBD2	NA	TRBJ2-7	CASSTLADLYEQYF	TGTGCCAGCAGCACACTAGCGGACCTGTACGAGCAGTACTTC
TRBV19	14	TRBD1	NA	TRBJ2-2	CASGDRANTGELFF	TGTGCCAGCGGCGACAGGGCGAACACCGGGGAGCTGTTTTTT
TRBV2	17	NA	NA	TRBJ1-6	CASSGVAGLTNNSPLHF	TGTGCCAGCAGTGGAGTGGCAGGGCTTACTAATAATTCACCCCTCCACTTT
TRBV19	14	TRBD1	NA	TRBJ1-5	CASSITSGQAPQHF	TGTGCCAGTAGTATAACTTCTGGACAGGCTCCTCAGCATTTT
TRBV7-2	14	NA	NA	TRBJ2-7	CASSSRGPTYEQYF	TGTGCCAGCAGCTCCCGGGGGCCAACCTACGAGCAGTACTTC
TRBV4-1	15	NA	NA	TRBJ2-3	CASSLSPIPEDTQYF	TGCGCCAGCAGCTTGTCCCCAATTCCTGAAGATACGCAGTATTTT
TRBV10-3	13	NA	NA	TRBJ2-2	CGSRLTNTGELFF	TGTGGATCCAGACTGACGAACACCGGGGAGCTGTTTTTT
TRBV2	17	NA	once	TRBJ1-2	CASSEALGTLTNYGYTF	TGTGCCAGCAGTGAAGCGCTTGGGACACTTACTAACTATGGCTACACCTTC
TRBV7-2	14	NA	few	TRBJ2-3	CASSLVTSTDTQYF	TGTGCCAGCAGCTTAGTCACTAGCACAGATACGCAGTATTTT
TRBV7-9	12	NA	NA	TRBJ1-2	CASSLMGAGYTF	TGTGCCAGCAGCTTAATGGGGGCGGGCTACACCTTC
TRBV27	14	NA	NA	TRBJ2-1	CASRRGVNYNEQFF	TGTGCCAGCCGAAGAGGTGTAAATTACAATGAGCAGTTCTTC
TRBV30	16	NA	NA	TRBJ1-5	CAWSDEENYSNQPQHF	TGTGCCTGGAGTGATGAGGAGAACTATAGCAATCAGCCCCAGCATTTT
TRBV5-5	13	NA	NA	TRBJ1-1	CASSLGGNTEAFF	TGTGCCAGCAGCTTGGGTGGGAACACTGAAGCTTTCTTT
TRBV6-5	11	NA	NA	TRBJ1-1	CASRLNTEAFF	TGTGCCAGCAGGCTAAACACTGAAGCTTTCTTT
TRBV9	14	NA	once	TRBJ2-7	CASSVDLASYEQYF	TGTGCCAGCAGCGTAGACTTGGCTTCCTACGAGCAGTACTTC
TRBV5-1	14	NA	NA	TRBJ2-2	CASSFDSYTGELFF	TGCGCCAGCAGCTTCGACAGTTACACCGGGGAGCTGTTTTTT
TRBV7-2	15	TRBD1	NA	TRBJ1-5	CASSSGQGTHQPQHF	TGTGCCAGCAGTTCGGGACAGGGGACCCATCAGCCCCAGCATTTT
TRBV7-6	17	NA	NA	TRBJ2-6	CASSLGSVASGANVLTF	TGTGCCAGCAGCTTAGGGTCAGTGGCCTCTGGGGCCAACGTCCTGACTTTC
TRBV10-2	14	NA	NA	TRBJ1-1	CASSAGIGDTEAFF	TGCGCCAGCAGTGCGGGAATCGGGGACACTGAAGCTTTCTTT